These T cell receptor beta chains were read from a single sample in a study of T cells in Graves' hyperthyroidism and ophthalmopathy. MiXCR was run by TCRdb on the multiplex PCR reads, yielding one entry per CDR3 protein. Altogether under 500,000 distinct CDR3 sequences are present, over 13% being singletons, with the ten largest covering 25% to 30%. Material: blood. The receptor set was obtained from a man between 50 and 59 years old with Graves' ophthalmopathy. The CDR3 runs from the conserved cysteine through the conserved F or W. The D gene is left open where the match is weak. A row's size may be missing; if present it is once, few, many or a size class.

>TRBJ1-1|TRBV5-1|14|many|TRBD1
TGCGCCAGCAGCTCCGGGACAGGGTACACTGAAGCTTTCTTT
CASSSGTGYTEAFF
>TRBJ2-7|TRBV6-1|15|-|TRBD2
TGTGCCAGCAGGCTAGCGGGAGGCTCCACTAGCGAGCAGTACTTC
CASRLAGGSTSEQYF
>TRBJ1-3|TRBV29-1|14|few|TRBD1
TGCAGCGTTGAGGGACAGATCTCTGGAAACACCATATATTTT
CSVEGQISGNTIYF
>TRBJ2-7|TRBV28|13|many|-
TGTGCCAGCAGTTTCGACTTTTCCTACGAGCAGTACTTC
CASSFDFSYEQYF
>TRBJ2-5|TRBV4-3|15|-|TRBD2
TGCGCCAGCAGCATCGCTGGGACTACCGGGGAGACCCAGTACTTC
CASSIAGTTGETQYF
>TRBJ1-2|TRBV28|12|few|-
TGTGCCAGCAGTTTATTGACCGCTGGCTACACCTTC
CASSLLTAGYTF
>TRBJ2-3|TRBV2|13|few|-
TGTGCCAGCAGTGAAGCAGGGTCAGCTACGCAGTATTTT
CASSEAGSATQYF
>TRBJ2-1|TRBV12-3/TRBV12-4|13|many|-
TGTGCCAGCAGGTACAGAGGCGGCAATGAGCAGTTCTTC
CASRYRGGNEQFF
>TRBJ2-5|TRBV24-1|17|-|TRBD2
TGTGCCACCAGTGAGTCTAGCGGGAGACCGGGCCAAGAGACCCAGTACTTC
CATSESSGRPGQETQYF
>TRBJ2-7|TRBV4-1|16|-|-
TGCGCCAGCAGCCAAGATCTGTGGGTCACTAGCTACGAGCAGTACTTC
CASSQDLWVTSYEQYF
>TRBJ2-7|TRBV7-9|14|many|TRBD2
TGTGCCAGCAGCTTAGTTCTAGCGGGAGCCGAGCAGTACTTC
CASSLVLAGAEQYF
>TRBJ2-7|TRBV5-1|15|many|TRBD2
TGCGCCAGCAGGCCCGATAGCGGGTGGGCCTACGAGCAGTACTTC
CASRPDSGWAYEQYF
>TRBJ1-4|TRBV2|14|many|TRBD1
TGTGCCATCTCCATTGGGGACAGGGCTGAAAAACTGTTTTTT
CAISIGDRAEKLFF
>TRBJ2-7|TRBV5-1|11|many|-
TGCGCCAGCACCCCAGCTTACGAGCAGTACTTC
CASTPAYEQYF
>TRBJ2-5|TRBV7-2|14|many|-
TGTGCCAGCAGCTCAGGACTGTCACGAGAGACCCAGTACTTC
CASSSGLSRETQYF
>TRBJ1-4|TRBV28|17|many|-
TGTGCCAGCAGTTTTGGAGTGAAAGAATCAACTAATGAAAAACTGTTTTTT
CASSFGVKESTNEKLFF
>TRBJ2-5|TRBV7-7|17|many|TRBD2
TGTGCTAGCAGCTTATTGGGACTAGCGGTTAGCCAAGAGACCCAGTACTTC
CASSLLGLAVSQETQYF
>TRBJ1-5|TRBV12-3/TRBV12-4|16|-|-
TGTGCCAGCAGATCAAGGGGAATCGGAAGCAATCAGCCCCAGCATTTT
CASRSRGIGSNQPQHF
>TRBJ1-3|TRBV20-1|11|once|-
TGCAGTGCTAGAGATGGGAACACCATATATTTT
CSARDGNTIYF
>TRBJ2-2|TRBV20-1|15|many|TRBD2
TGCAGTGCTATAGGTTTGGCTAGCGGGACCGGGGAGCTGTTTTTT
CSAIGLASGTGELFF
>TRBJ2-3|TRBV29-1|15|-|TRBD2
TGCAGCGTCCGGACTAGCGGGAGGGTGACAGATACGCAGTATTTT
CSVRTSGRVTDTQYF
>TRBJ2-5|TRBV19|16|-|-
TGTGCCAGTAGTATCTATGCAGGCCGAGGACAAGAGACCCAGTACTTC
CASSIYAGRGQETQYF
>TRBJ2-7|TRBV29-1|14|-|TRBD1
TGCAGCGCTGGGGGGGACAGGGTCCCCTACGAGCAGTACTTC
CSAGGDRVPYEQYF
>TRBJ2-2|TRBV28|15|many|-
TGTGCCAGCAGCCTCGTAAGAGGGAACACCGGGGAGCTGTTTTTT
CASSLVRGNTGELFF
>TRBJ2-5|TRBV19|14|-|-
TGTGCCAGTAGGGAGTCAGGGGCCGGGGAGACCCAGTACTTC
CASRESGAGETQYF
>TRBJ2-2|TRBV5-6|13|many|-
TGTGCCAGCGGATTCCCCGGGGCCGGGGAGCTGTTTTTT
CASGFPGAGELFF
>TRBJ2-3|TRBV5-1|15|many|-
TGCGCCAGCAGCCCTGACAGGGAGGGAGCAGATACGCAGTATTTT
CASSPDREGADTQYF
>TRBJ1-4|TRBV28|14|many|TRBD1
TGTGCCAGCAGTGTGACAGGGGGTGATGAAAAACTGTTTTTT
CASSVTGGDEKLFF
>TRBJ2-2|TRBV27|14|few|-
TGTGCCAGCAGTTTAGACGCCATTCGGGGAGGACTGTTTTTT
CASSLDAIRGGLFF
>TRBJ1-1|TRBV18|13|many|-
TGTGCCAGCTCAGGCGGACAGAACACTGAAGCTTTCTTT
CASSGGQNTEAFF
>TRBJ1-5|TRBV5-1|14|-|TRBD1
TGCGCCAGCAGCGTGGGACAGGGGGATCAGCCCCAGCATTTT
CASSVGQGDQPQHF
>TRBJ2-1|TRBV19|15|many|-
TGTGCCAGTAGTGTGTTGGTAGCGCCCTACAATGAGCAGTTCTTC
CASSVLVAPYNEQFF
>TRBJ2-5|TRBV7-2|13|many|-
TGTGCCAGCAGCCTTCAGGGAGGGGGGACCCAGTACTTC
CASSLQGGGTQYF
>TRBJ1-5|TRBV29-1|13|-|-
TGCAGCGCCAGCTGGGGGGTCGGTCAGCCCCAGCATTTT
CSASWGVGQPQHF
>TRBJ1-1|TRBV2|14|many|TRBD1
TGTGCCAGCAGGAGAGACAGGGCCGAGACTGAAGCTTTCTTT
CASRRDRAETEAFF
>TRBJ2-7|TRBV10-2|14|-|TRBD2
TGCGCCAGCAGTGAGGGCGGGAGGGTATACGAGCAGTACTTC
CASSEGGRVYEQYF
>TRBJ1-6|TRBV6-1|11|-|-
TGTGCCAGCATGGCGGTGGAGGCCCTCCACTTT
CASMAVEALHF
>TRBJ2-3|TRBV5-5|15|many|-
TGTGCCAGCAGCTTGTTGACTTCTTGGGCCGATACGCAGTATTTT
CASSLLTSWADTQYF
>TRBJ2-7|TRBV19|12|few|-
TGTGCCAGTAGTGGAGGGGCGCACGAGCAGTACTTC
CASSGGAHEQYF
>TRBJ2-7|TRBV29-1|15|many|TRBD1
TGCAGCGTCCCGGGACAGGGGGGGCGTCGGGACGAGCAGTACTTC
CSVPGQGGRRDEQYF